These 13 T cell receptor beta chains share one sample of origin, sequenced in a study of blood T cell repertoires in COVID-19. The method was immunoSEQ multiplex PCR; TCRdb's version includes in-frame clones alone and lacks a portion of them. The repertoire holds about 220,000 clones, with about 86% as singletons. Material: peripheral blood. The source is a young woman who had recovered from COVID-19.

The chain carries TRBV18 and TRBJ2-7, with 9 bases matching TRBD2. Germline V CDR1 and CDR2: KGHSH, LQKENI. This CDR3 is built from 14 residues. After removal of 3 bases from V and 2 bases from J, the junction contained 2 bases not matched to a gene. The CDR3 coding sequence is TGTGCCAGCTCACCGGCGGGAGGGCCCTACGAGCAGTACTTC. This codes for CASSPAGGPYEQYF.

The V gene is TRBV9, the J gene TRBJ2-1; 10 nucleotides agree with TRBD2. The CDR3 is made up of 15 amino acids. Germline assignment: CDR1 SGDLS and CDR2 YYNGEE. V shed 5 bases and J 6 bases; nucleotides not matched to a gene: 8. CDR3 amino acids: CASRPPGLASNEQFF. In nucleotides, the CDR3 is TGTGCCAGCAGACCCCCGGGACTAGCGTCCAATGAGCAGTTCTTC. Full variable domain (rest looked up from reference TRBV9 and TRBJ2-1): DSGVTQTPKHLITATGQRVTLRCSPRSGDLSVYWYQQSLDQGLQFLIQYYNGEERAKGNILERFSAQQFPDLHSELNLSSLELGDSALYFCASRPPGLASNEQFFGPGTRLTVL.

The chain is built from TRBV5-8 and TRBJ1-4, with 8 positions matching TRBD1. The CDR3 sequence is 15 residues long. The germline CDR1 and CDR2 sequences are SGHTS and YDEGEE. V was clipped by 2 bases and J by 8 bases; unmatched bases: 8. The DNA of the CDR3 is TGTGCCAGCAGCTTTGGACAGGGTCTACGGGAAAAACTGTTTTTT. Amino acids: CASSFGQGLREKLFF.

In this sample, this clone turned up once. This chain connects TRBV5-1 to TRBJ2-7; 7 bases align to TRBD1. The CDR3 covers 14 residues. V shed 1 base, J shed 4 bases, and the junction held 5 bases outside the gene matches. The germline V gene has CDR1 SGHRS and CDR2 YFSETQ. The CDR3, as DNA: TGCGCCAGCAGCTTGTTAGGGGGCCAATACGAGCAGTACTTC. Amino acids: CASSLLGGQYEQYF.

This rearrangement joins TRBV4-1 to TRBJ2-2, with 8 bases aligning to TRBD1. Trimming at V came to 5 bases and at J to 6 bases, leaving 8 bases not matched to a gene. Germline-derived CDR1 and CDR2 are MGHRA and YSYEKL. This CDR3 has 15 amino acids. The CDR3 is CASSSRDRRPGELFF. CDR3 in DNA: TGCGCCAGCAGCTCCCGGGACAGGAGGCCCGGGGAGCTGTTTTTT.

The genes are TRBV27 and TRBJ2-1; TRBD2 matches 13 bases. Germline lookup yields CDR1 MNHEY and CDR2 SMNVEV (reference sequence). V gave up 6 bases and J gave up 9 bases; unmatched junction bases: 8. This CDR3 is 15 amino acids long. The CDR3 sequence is CASSDTGTSGIEQFF. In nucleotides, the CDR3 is TGTGCCAGCAGCGATACCGGGACTAGCGGGATTGAGCAGTTCTTC.

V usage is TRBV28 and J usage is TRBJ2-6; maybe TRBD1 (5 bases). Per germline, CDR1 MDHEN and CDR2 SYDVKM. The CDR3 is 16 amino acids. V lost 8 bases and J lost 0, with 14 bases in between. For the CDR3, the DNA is TGTGCCAGCCTCACTTATGGGGCCTCTGGGGCCAACGTCCTGACTTTC. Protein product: CASLTYGASGANVLTF.

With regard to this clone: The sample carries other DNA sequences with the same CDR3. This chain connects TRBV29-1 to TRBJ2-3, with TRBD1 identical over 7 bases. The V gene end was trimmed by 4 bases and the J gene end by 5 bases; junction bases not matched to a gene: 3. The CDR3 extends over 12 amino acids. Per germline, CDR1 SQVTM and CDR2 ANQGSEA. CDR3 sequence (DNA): TGCAGCGTTGGACAGGGTGGAGATACGCAGTATTTT. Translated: CSVGQGGDTQYF.

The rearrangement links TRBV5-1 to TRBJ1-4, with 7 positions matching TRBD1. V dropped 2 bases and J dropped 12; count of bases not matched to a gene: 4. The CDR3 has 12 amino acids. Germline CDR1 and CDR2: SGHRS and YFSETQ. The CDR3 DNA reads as TGCGCCAGCAGCTTAGGGGGCGGAGAACTGTTTTTT. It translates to CASSLGGGELFF.

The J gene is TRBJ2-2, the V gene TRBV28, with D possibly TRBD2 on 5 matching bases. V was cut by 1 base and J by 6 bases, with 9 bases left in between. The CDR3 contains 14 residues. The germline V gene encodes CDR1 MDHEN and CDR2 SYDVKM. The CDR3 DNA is TGTGCCAGCAGTTTATCGAGGGTGCCCGGGGAGCTGTTTTTT. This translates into CASSLSRVPGELFF.

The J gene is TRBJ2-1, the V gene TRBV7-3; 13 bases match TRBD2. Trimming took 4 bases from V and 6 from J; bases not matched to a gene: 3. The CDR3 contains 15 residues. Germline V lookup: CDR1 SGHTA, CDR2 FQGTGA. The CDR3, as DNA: TGTGCCAGCAGCTCGGGACTAGCGGGAAGCAATGAGCAGTTCTTC. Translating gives CASSSGLAGSNEQFF.

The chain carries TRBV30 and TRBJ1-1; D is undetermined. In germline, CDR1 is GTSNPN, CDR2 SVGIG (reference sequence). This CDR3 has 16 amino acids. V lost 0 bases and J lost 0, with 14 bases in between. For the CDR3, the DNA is TGTGCCTGGAGTGTACCGGGGTTTTCCCTGAACACTGAAGCTTTCTTT. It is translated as CAWSVPGFSLNTEAFF.

The CDR3 loop reads CASTPPGTYEQYF. The CDR3 nucleotides read TGTGCCAGCACCCCGCCCGGGACCTACGAGCAGTACTTC. V and J are TRBV28 and TRBJ2-7; tentative D call: TRBD2 (5 bases). Germline CDR1 reads MDHEN; CDR2 reads SYDVKM. With 7 bases removed from V and 2 bases from J, the gap between germline ends came to 12 bases. The CDR3 spans 13 residues.